The 32 T cell receptor beta chains presented below share a single source sample, sequenced in a study of technical replicates of blood from a handful of donors. Here immunoSEQ multiplex PCR was the method, and the copy in TCRdb shows in-frame clones only, minus some. The table has roughly 100,000 clones, over 90% seen once. The sequenced material came from T cells isolated from PBMCs. The receptors here all came from a human donor in good health.

This clone was counted once. The chain is built from TRBV9 and TRBJ1-4; 7 bases match TRBD1. The CDR3 is made up of 17 amino acids. J was trimmed by 8 bases and V by 0 bases; bases with no gene match: 13. CDR1 and CDR2 from the germline V gene are SGDLS and YYNGEE. The CDR3 DNA reads as TGTGCCAGCAGCGTAGGGGTCTCAGGGACAGCAATGGAAAAACTGTTTTTT. Protein: CASSVGVSGTAMEKLFF.

The V gene is TRBV6-5, the J gene TRBJ2-7; 9 bases are a match to TRBD2. CDR3 size: 13 residues. With V trimmed by 6 bases and J by 2 bases, 2 bases remained unmatched. CDR1 is MNHEY and CDR2 is SVGAGI in the germline V gene. The CDR3 is CASRGGGAYEQYF. CDR3 sequence (DNA): TGTGCCAGCAGGGGCGGGGGGGCCTACGAGCAGTACTTC.

This chain connects TRBV7-9 to TRBJ2-5; D perhaps matches TRBD2 (7 bases). Germline V gene data show CDR1 as SEHNR and CDR2 as FQNEAQ (reference sequence). The CDR3 runs to 14 residues. The V end lost 4 bases, the J end lost 3 bases, and 12 bases lay between the germline ends. The CDR3 here is CASSSWGGKETQYF. The CDR3 region has the DNA TGTGCCAGCAGCTCGTGGGGGGGCAAAGAGACCCAGTACTTC.

The chain combines TRBV10-2 with TRBJ2-1; the D gene is possibly TRBD2 (6 bases). Trimming pared 6 bases from V and 8 bases from J, leaving 14 bases between. The CDR3 loop spans 13 amino acids. CDR1 is WSHSY, CDR2 SAAADI, per germline. Written as DNA, the CDR3 is TGCGCCAGCAGGTCCCGGGAGTCCTATGAGCAGTTCTTC. Protein: CASRSRESYEQFF.

In DNA, the CDR3 is TGCGCCAGCAGCTTGGATCCAGGTTGGGACTATGGCTACACCTTC. Translation: CASSLDPGWDYGYTF. The chain uses TRBV5-1 and TRBJ1-2; D not resolved. V shed 0 bases and J shed 3 bases, with 12 bases lying between them. This CDR3 comprises 15 residues. Germline assignment: CDR1 SGHRS and CDR2 YFSETQ.

The chain couples TRBV7-3 to TRBJ2-7, with TRBD1 matching over 8 bases. Trimming cost V 3 bases and J 2 bases; bases outside gene matches: 0. Germline CDR1 SGHTA, CDR2 FQGTGA. The CDR3 is made up of 13 amino acids. The CDR3 DNA follows: TGTGCCAGCAGCTTGGACAGGGCCTACGAGCAGTACTTC. It yields the protein CASSLDRAYEQYF.

The chain combines TRBV6-1 with TRBJ1-4; D is unclear. Trimming shortened V by 4 bases and J by 1 base, and 4 bases separated the two germline ends. Germline lookup yields CDR1 MNHNS and CDR2 SASEGT. This CDR3 has 13 amino acids. Here the CDR3 reads CASSARTNEKLFF. CDR3 DNA sequence: TGTGCCAGCAGTGCCAGAACTAATGAAAAACTGTTTTTT.

The chain links TRBV27 to TRBJ2-1; 10 bases agree with TRBD2. The CDR3 covers 16 residues. Losses at the gene ends were 6 bases for V and 4 bases for J; bases not matched to a gene: 9. Germline assignment: CDR1 MNHEY and CDR2 SMNVEV (reference sequence). CDR3 loop: CASSRRTSGIYNEQFF. In DNA form, the CDR3 reads TGTGCCAGCAGCCGAAGGACTAGCGGCATATACAATGAGCAGTTCTTC.

The genes are TRBV5-6 and TRBJ1-1; no firm D call. This CDR3 is 13 amino acids long. With 2 bases removed from V and 3 bases from J, the gap between germline ends came to 8 bases. Germline V lookup: CDR1 SGHDT, CDR2 YYEEEE. CDR3 residues: CASSFGGYTEAFF. The DNA for the CDR3 is TGTGCCAGCAGCTTTGGCGGGTACACTGAAGCTTTCTTT.

The rearrangement joins TRBV5-1 to TRBJ2-3; no reliable D call. Germline CDR1 and CDR2: SGHRS and YFSETQ. The ends were cut back, 1 base at V and 2 bases at J, with 8 bases in the middle. The CDR3 runs 14 residues. The CDR3 DNA reads as TGCGCCAGCAGCTTGTTCCTCCCCACAGATACGCAGTATTTT. This translates into CASSLFLPTDTQYF.

The rearrangement uses TRBV5-1 and TRBJ2-3; 7 bases match TRBD2. Germline assignment: CDR1 SGHRS and CDR2 YFSETQ. The CDR3 totals 15 residues. With V trimmed by 0 bases and J by 1 base, 2 bases remained unmatched. The DNA for the CDR3 is TGCGCCAGCAGCTTGGGCGCGGGGGGCACAGATACGCAGTATTTT. Residues: CASSLGAGGTDTQYF.

The chain has TRBV10-3 and TRBJ2-5; the match to TRBD2 covers 12 bases. V shed 0 bases, J shed 0 bases, and the junction held 2 bases outside the gene matches. Looked up from germline, CDR1 is ENHRY and CDR2 is SYGVKD. CDR3 length: 17 amino acids. The chain's CDR3 is CAISESGLAGYQETQYF. The DNA for the CDR3 is TGTGCCATCAGTGAGTCCGGACTAGCGGGGTACCAAGAGACCCAGTACTTC.

The V call is TRBV4-1, the J call TRBJ2-7; the D gene is possibly TRBD1 (5 bases). The germline CDR1 and CDR2 sequences are MGHRA and YSYEKL. The CDR3 loop spans 14 amino acids. The ends were cut back, 3 bases at V and 2 bases at J, with 11 bases in the middle. DNA of the CDR3: TGCGCCAGCAGCCACGGCAGGGCGACCTACGAGCAGTACTTC. It yields the protein CASSHGRATYEQYF.

The V gene is TRBV2, the J gene TRBJ2-2; 9 nucleotides agree with TRBD1. The V segment lost 6 bases and the J segment 7 bases; nucleotides outside the gene matches: 9. The CDR3 runs to 15 residues. Germline CDR1 and CDR2: SNHLY and FYNNEI. This CDR3 reads CASSEQGAVIGELFF. The DNA for the CDR3 is TGTGCCAGCAGCGAACAGGGGGCGGTTATCGGGGAGCTGTTTTTT.

The CDR3 is CASSDRPSNTEAFF. The CDR3 bases are TGTGCCAGCAGTGATCGTCCCTCGAACACTGAAGCTTTCTTT. The chain uses TRBV2 and TRBJ1-1; D gene unclear. Germline V gene lookup returns CDR1 SNHLY and CDR2 FYNNEI. V lost 3 bases, J lost 1 base, and 9 bases lay in between. CDR3 length: 14 residues.

This sequence joins TRBV12-5 and TRBJ1-5; D is uncertain. The V gene lost 2 bases and the J gene lost 0 bases, with 8 bases spanning the gap. The CDR3 spans 15 residues. CDR1 is LGHNT, CDR2 FRNRAP, per germline. The CDR3 DNA sequence: TGTGCTAGTGGTTTGACTAGTTATAGCAATCAGCCCCAGCATTTT. It encodes CASGLTSYSNQPQHF.

V and J are TRBV14 and TRBJ2-7; no clear D. Trimming cost V 5 bases and J 4 bases, with 12 bases left between them. Germline V gives CDR1 SGHDN, CDR2 FVKESK. This CDR3 is 13 amino acids long. CDR3 sequence: CASSSTLSYEQYF. Written as DNA, the CDR3 is TGTGCCAGCAGCTCCACCCTTAGTTACGAGCAGTACTTC.

DNA of the CDR3: TGCGCCAGCAGCCAGGGCCTAGCGGGCGCCAATGAGCAGTTCTTC. Amino acid sequence: CASSQGLAGANEQFF. V is TRBV4-1 and J is TRBJ2-1; 8 bases map to TRBD2. Germline V gene sequence: CDR1 MGHRA, CDR2 YSYEKL. V lost 3 bases and J lost 6; bases outside the gene matches: 7. This CDR3 region has 15 residues.

The chain employs TRBV6-6 and TRBJ1-4, with D perhaps TRBD1 (5 bases). CDR1 MNHNY and CDR2 SVGAGI come from the germline V gene (reference sequence). This CDR3 spans 13 amino acids. V lost 6 bases, J lost 8 bases, and 13 bases lay in between. CDR3 coding DNA: TGTGCCAGCAGAAACGGACACGGGGAAAAACTGTTTTTT. It specifies CASRNGHGEKLFF.

A single count supports this clone. The rearrangement links TRBV4-1 to TRBJ2-5; 8 bases agree with TRBD1. The closer fit of TRBJ2-7 to the DNA end suggests the J call may be wrong. CDR1 is MGHRA, CDR2 YSYEKL, per germline. The CDR3 loop spans 16 amino acids. The CDR3 spells CASSQARGQGAYEQYF. CDR3 sequence (DNA): TGCGCCAGCAGCCAAGCGAGAGGACAGGGTGCGTACGAGCAGTACTTC.

The chain is built from TRBV2 and TRBJ2-1; 7 bases map to TRBD1. V lost 3 bases and J lost 1; bases outside the gene matches: 6. CDR3 length: 16 residues. The germline V gene encodes CDR1 SNHLY and CDR2 FYNNEI. For the CDR3, the DNA is TGTGCCAGCAGTGAGGCCGACAGGGTATCCTACAATGAGCAGTTCTTC. Translation gives CASSEADRVSYNEQFF.

The gene calls are TRBV18 and TRBJ1-4; D possibly corresponds to TRBD1 (5 bases). The V gene lost 4 bases and the J gene lost 2 bases, with 14 bases spanning the gap. From germline, CDR1 is KGHSH and CDR2 LQKENI. The CDR3 totals 16 residues. CDR3 loop: CASSQGAPMTNEKLFF. Here the CDR3 DNA reads TGTGCCAGCTCACAAGGGGCCCCTATGACTAATGAAAAACTGTTTTTT.

The chain has TRBV6-5 and TRBJ2-7; 7 positions match TRBD2. This CDR3 is built from 13 residues. Germline lookup yields CDR1 MNHEY and CDR2 SVGAGI. After removal of 10 bases from V and 0 bases from J, the junction contained 6 bases not matched to a gene. The CDR3 coding sequence is TGTGCCACCTCTAGCGGACCCTCCTACGAGCAGTACTTC. Translation: CATSSGPSYEQYF.

The chain links TRBV7-9 to TRBJ2-3; TRBD2 agrees at 7 bases. V gave up 2 bases and J gave up 4 bases; unmatched junction bases: 18. CDR3 size: 19 residues. Germline CDR1 reads SEHNR; CDR2 reads FQNEAQ (reference sequence). The CDR3 protein is CASSLQGWAAAGVADTQYF. CDR3 sequence (DNA): TGTGCCAGCAGCTTACAGGGCTGGGCCGCGGCGGGAGTCGCAGATACGCAGTATTTT.

The gene calls are TRBV19 and TRBJ2-7; 7 bases match TRBD1. V lost 4 bases to trimming and J lost 5 bases; unmatched junction nucleotides: 2. CDR1 is LNHDA, CDR2 SQIVND, per germline (reference sequence). This CDR3 spans 12 amino acids. CDR3 DNA sequence: TGTGCCAGTAGTAGACAGGGAAACGAGCAGTACTTC. Translated, it gives CASSRQGNEQYF.

The chain joins TRBV28 to TRBJ2-1, with 9 bases identical to TRBD2. CDR3 length equals 14 residues. J gave up 6 bases and V 6 bases, and 6 bases lay outside the gene matches. CDR1 and CDR2 (germline): MDHEN, SYDVKM. The CDR3 loop reads CASRIAGAINEQFF. In DNA, the CDR3 is TGTGCCAGCAGAATAGCGGGAGCCATCAATGAGCAGTTCTTC.

The V call is TRBV5-1, the J call TRBJ2-6; 10 bases map to TRBD1. In germline, CDR1 is SGHRS, CDR2 YFSETQ. This CDR3 is built from 17 residues. The trim removed 0 bases at V and 4 bases at J, leaving 4 bases unmatched. CDR3 in amino acids: CASSLAGQGTGANVLTF. CDR3 coding DNA: TGCGCCAGCAGCTTGGCGGGACAGGGGACCGGGGCCAACGTCCTGACTTTC.

The V call is TRBV30, the J call TRBJ1-1; D is unclear. From germline, CDR1 is GTSNPN and CDR2 SVGIG (reference sequence). The CDR3 sequence is 13 residues long. Trimming left V 2 bases short and J 1 base short, with 8 bases between. The CDR3 DNA reads TGTGCCTGGAGTCTCCTATCGAACACTGAAGCTTTCTTT. It yields the protein CAWSLLSNTEAFF.

V is TRBV29-1 and J is TRBJ2-1; possibly TRBD2 for D (5 bases). The CDR3 has 15 amino acids. CDR1 and CDR2 (germline): SQVTM, ANQGSEA. Trimming shortened V by 2 bases and J by 8 bases, and 19 bases separated the two germline ends. The CDR3: CSVERRVSERDEQFF. The CDR3 DNA is TGCAGCGTTGAAAGGCGGGTTTCGGAGAGGGATGAGCAGTTCTTC.

V and J are TRBV29-1 and TRBJ1-2; possibly TRBD1 for D (5 bases). The V end lost 1 base, the J end lost 3 bases, and 9 bases lay between the germline ends. The CDR3 is 13 residues long. Germline V gene data show CDR1 as SQVTM and CDR2 as ANQGSEA. The CDR3 is CSVEGREHYGYTF. CDR3 bases: TGCAGCGTTGAAGGCAGGGAACACTATGGCTACACCTTC.

Only one count was recorded for this clone. The chain employs TRBV27 and TRBJ1-1, with TRBD1 as a possible D gene (5 bases). Germline CDR1 is MNHEY and CDR2 is SMNVEV (reference sequence). The CDR3 is 14 residues long. Trimming shortened V by 4 bases and J by 1 base, and 10 bases separated the two germline ends. CDR3 sequence reads: CASSSGDSNTEAFF. As DNA, the CDR3 is TGTGCCAGCAGTTCCGGGGACTCGAACACTGAAGCTTTCTTT.

The CDR3 is CASSDGTDLANTGELFF. The CDR3 DNA sequence: TGCGCCAGCAGTGATGGGACTGACCTCGCGAACACCGGGGAGCTGTTTTTT. The chain recombines TRBV10-1 with TRBJ2-2, with a possible D match to TRBD2 (6 bases). This CDR3 has 17 amino acids. Trimming shortened V by 3 bases and J by 0 bases, and 14 bases separated the two germline ends. Germline lookup yields CDR1 WNHNN and CDR2 SYGVQD (reference sequence).